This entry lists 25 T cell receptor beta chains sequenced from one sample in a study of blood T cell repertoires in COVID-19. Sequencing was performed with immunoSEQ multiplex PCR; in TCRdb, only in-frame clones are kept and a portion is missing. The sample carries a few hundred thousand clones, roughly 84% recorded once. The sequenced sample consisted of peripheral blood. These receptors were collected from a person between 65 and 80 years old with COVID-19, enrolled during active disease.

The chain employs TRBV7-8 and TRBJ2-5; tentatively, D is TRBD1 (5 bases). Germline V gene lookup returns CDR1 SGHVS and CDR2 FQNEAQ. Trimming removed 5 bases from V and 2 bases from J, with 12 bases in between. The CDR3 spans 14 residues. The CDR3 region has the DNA TGTGCCAGCAGCCGAGGACGACAGCAAGAGACCCAGTACTTC. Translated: CASSRGRQQETQYF.

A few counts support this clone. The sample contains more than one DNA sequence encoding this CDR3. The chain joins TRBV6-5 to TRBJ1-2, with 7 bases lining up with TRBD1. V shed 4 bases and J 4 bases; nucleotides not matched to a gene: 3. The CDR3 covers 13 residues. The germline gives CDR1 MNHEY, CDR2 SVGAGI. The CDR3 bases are TGTGCCAGCAGTTTACAGGGGAGCTATGGCTACACCTTC. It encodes CASSLQGSYGYTF.

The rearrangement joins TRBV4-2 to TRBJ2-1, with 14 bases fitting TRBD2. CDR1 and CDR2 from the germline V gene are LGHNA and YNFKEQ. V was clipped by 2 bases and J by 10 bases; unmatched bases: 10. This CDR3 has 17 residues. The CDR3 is CASSQPGTSGRSEEQFF. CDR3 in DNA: TGTGCCAGCAGCCAACCTGGGACTAGCGGGAGAAGTGAGGAGCAGTTCTTC.

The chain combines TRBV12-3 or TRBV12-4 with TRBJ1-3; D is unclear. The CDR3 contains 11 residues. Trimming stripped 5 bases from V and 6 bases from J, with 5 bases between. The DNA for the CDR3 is TGTGCCAGCAGTCCTAAAAACACCATATATTTT. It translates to CASSPKNTIYF.

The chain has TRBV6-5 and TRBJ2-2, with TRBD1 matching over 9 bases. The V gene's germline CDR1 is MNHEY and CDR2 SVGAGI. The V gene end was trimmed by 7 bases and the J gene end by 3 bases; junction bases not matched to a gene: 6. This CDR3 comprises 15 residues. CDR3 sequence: CASTIQGAHTGELFF. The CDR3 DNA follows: TGTGCCAGCACTATACAGGGGGCCCACACCGGGGAGCTGTTTTTT.

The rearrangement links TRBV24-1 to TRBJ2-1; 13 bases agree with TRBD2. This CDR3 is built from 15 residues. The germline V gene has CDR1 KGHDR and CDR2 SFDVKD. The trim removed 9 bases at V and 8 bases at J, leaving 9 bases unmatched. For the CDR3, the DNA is TGTGCCACCGGTCGGACTAGCGGGAGAGGCTATGAGCAGTTCTTC. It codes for CATGRTSGRGYEQFF.

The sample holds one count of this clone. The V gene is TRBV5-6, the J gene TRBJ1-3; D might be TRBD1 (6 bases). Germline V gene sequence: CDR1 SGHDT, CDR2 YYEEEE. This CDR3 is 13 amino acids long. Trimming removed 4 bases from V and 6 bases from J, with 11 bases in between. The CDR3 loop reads CASSPGTLNTIYF. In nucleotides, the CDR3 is TGTGCCAGCAGCCCCGGGACACTAAACACCATATATTTT.

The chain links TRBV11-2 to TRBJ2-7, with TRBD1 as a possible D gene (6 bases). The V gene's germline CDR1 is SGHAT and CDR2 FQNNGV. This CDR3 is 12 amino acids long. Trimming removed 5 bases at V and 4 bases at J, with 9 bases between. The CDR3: CASSQGRYEQYF. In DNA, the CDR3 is TGTGCCAGCAGCCAGGGGCGGTACGAGCAGTACTTC.

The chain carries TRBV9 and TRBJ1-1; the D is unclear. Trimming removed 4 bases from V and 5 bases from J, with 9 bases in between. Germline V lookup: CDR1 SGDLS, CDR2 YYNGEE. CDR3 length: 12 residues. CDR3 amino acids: CASSPDGTEAFF. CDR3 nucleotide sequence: TGTGCCAGCAGCCCAGACGGGACTGAAGCTTTCTTT.

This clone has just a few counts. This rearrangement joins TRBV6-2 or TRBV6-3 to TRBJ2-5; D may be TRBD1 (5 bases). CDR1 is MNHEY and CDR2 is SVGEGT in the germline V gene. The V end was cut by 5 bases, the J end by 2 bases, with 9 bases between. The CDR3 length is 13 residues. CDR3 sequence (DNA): TGTGCCAGCAGTGCCCGACAGCAAGAGACCCAGTACTTC. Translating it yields CASSARQQETQYF.

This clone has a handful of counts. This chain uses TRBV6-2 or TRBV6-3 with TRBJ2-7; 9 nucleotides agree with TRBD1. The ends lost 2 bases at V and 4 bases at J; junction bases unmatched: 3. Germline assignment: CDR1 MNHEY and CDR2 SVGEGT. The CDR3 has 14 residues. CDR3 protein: CASSYGGQGYEQYF. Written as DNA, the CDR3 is TGTGCCAGCAGTTACGGCGGACAGGGGTACGAGCAGTACTTC.

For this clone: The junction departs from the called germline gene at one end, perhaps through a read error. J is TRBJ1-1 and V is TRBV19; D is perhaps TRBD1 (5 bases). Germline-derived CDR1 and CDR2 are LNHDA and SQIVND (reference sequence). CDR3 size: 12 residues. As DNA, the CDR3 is TGTGCCAGTAGTATTGGGGACTTCGAACAAATTTTT. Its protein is CASSIGDFEQIF.

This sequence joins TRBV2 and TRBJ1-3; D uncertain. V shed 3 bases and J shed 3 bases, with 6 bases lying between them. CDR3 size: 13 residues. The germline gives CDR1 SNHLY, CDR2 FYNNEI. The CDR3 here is CASSEVSGNTIYF. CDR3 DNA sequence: TGTGCCAGCAGTGAGGTCAGTGGAAACACCATATATTTT.

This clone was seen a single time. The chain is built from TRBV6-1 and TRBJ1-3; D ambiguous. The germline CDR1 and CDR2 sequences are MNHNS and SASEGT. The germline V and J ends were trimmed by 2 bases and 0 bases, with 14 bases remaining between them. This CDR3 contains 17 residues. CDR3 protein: CASSERRTAYSGNTIYF. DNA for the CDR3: TGTGCCAGCAGTGAAAGGCGAACAGCCTACTCTGGAAACACCATATATTTT.

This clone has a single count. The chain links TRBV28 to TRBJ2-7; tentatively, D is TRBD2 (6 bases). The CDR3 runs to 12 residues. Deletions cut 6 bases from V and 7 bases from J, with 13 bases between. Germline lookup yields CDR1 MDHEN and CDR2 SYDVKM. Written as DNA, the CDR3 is TGTGCCAGCAGCCGCTGGGGGGTGGAGCAGTACTTC. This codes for CASSRWGVEQYF.

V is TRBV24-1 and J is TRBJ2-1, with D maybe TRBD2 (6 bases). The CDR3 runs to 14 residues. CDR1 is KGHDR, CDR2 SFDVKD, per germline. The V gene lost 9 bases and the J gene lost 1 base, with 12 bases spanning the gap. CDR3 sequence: CATGGIGSYNEQFF. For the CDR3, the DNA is TGTGCCACCGGGGGGATTGGTTCCTACAATGAGCAGTTCTTC.

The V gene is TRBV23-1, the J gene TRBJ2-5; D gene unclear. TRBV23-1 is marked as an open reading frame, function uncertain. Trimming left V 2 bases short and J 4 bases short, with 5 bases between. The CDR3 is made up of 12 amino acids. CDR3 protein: CASSQVVETQYF. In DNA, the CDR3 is TGCGCCAGCAGTCAAGTCGTAGAGACCCAGTACTTC.

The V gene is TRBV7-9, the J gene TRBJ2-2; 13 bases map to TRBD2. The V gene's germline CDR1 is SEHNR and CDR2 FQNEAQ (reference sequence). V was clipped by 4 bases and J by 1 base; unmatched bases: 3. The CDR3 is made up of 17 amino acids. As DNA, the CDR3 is TGTGCCAGCAGCTACGGACTAGCGGGAGAGAACACCGGGGAGCTGTTTTTT. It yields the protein CASSYGLAGENTGELFF.

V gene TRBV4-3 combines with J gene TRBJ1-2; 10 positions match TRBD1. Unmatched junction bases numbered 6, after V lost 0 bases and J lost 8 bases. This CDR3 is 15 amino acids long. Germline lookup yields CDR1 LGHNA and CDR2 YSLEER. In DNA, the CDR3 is TGCGCCAGCAGCCAAGATGGGACAGGGGTACAGGGCTACACCTTC. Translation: CASSQDGTGVQGYTF.

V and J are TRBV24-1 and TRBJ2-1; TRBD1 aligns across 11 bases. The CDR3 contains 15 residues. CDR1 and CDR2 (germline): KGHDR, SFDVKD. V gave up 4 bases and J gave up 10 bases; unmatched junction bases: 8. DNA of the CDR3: TGTGCCACCAGTGACGCGGGACAGGGGGTTGAGGAGCAGTTCTTC. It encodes CATSDAGQGVEEQFF.

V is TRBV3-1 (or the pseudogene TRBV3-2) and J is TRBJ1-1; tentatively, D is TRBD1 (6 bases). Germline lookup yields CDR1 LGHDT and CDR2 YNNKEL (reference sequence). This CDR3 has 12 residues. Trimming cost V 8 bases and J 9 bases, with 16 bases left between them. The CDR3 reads CASAGGALKAFF. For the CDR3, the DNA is TGTGCCAGCGCCGGGGGGGCTCTGAAAGCTTTCTTT.

The DNA for the CDR3 is TGTGCCAGCAGTTTGTACAGAACCTACAATGAGCAGTTCTTC. Translated, it gives CASSLYRTYNEQFF. The rearrangement uses TRBV27 and TRBJ2-1; D is undetermined. The CDR3 sequence is 14 residues long. Trimming took off 3 bases at V and 2 bases at J, with 8 bases between the two ends. CDR1 MNHEY and CDR2 SMNVEV come from the germline V gene (reference sequence).

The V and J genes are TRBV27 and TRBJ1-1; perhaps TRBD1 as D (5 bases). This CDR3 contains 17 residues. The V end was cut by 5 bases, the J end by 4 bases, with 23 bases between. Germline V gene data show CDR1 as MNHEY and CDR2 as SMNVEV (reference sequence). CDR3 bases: TGTGCCAGCAGTCCGTCGGGACTTCTAGTTCTAGGCACTGAAGCTTTCTTT. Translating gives CASSPSGLLVLGTEAFF.

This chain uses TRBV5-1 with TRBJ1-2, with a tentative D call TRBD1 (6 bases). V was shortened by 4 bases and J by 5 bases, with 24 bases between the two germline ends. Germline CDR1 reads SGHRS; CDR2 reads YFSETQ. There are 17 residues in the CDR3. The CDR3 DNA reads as TGCGCCAGCAGCCGACAAAAAACTACCGGGACACCTTATGGCTACACCTTC. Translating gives CASSRQKTTGTPYGYTF.

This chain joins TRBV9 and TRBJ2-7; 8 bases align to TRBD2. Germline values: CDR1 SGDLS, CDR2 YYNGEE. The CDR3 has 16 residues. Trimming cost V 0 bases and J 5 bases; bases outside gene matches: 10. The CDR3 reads CASSVEGGRLKDEQYF. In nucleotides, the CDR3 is TGTGCCAGCAGCGTAGAGGGCGGGAGGCTAAAGGACGAGCAGTACTTC. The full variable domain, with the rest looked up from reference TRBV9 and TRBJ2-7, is DSGVTQTPKHLITATGQRVTLRCSPRSGDLSVYWYQQSLDQGLQFLIQYYNGEERAKGNILERFSAQQFPDLHSELNLSSLELGDSALYFCASSVEGGRLKDEQYFGPGTRLTVT.